The T cell receptor beta chain described here comes from a study of post-analysis software for immune sequencing data. Study at large: The courses of disease that were included comprised relapsing-remitting, secondary progressive and progressive-relapsing multiple sclerosis.

Study conclusions and caveats: Roughly five TRBV segments were more frequent in patients than controls; TRBV5-6, TRBV5-1 and TRBV20-1 belonged to this group.

V gave up 7 bases and J gave up 4 bases; unmatched junction bases: 14. CDR3 length: 15 amino acids. The germline V gene encodes CDR1 DFQATT and CDR2 SNEGSKA (reference sequence). The TCR beta cDNA libraries contained unique molecular identifiers. Using its own MiXCR run on the PCR reads, TCRdb lists one record per CDR3 protein. In the table there are about 770,000 distinct CDR3 sequences, roughly 50% of which are singletons. Of note for this clonotype: Its antigen is as yet unknown.

The chain couples TRBV20-1 to TRBJ2-3; 7 nucleotides align to TRBD2. The sequence derives from a girl aged 10 to 17 with multiple sclerosis. Sequenced material: blood. The CDR3 bases are TGCAGTGGTAGCATAGGCGGGAGCGGGGCAGATACGCAGTATTTT. This codes for CSGSIGGSGADTQYF.